The source of this T cell receptor (beta chain) is a study of Ad26.COV2.S vaccination and SARS-CoV-2 variants. V was trimmed by 10 bases and J by 1 base, leaving 15 bases between them. The CDR3 is 14 residues long. Germline V lookup: CDR1 MDHEN, CDR2 SYDVKM. TCRdb's copy holds only in-frame clones and misses some; the assay was immunoSEQ multiplex PCR. The profile shows around 370,000 clones, around 90% of them singletons. The sample consisted of peripheral blood, taken after recovery from COVID-19. This sequence joins TRBV28 and TRBJ2-3, with TRBD1 as a possible D gene (5 bases). The receptor comes from a human donor who had recovered from COVID-19. The CDR3 protein is CATYYRFGTDTQYF. CDR3 nucleotides: TGTGCCACCTATTACAGGTTCGGCACAGATACGCAGTATTTT. Full variable domain (outside the CDR3, taken from reference TRBV28 and TRBJ2-3): DVKVTQSSRYLVKRTGEKVFLECVQDMDHENMFWYRQDPGLGLRLIYFSYDVKMKEKGDIPEGYSVSREKKERFSLILESASTNQTSMYLCATYYRFGTDTQYFGPGTRLTVL.